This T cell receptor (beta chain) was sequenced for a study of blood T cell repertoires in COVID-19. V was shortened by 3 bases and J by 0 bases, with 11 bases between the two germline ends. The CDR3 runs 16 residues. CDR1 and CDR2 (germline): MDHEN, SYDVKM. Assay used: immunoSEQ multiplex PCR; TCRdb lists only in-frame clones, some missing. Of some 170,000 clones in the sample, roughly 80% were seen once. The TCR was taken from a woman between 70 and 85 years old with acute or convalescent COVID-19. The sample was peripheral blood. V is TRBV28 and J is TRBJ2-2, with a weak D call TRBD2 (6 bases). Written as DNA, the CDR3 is TGTGCCAGCAGTTTTGGGGGACTCGCGAACACCGGGGAGCTGTTTTTT. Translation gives CASSFGGLANTGELFF.